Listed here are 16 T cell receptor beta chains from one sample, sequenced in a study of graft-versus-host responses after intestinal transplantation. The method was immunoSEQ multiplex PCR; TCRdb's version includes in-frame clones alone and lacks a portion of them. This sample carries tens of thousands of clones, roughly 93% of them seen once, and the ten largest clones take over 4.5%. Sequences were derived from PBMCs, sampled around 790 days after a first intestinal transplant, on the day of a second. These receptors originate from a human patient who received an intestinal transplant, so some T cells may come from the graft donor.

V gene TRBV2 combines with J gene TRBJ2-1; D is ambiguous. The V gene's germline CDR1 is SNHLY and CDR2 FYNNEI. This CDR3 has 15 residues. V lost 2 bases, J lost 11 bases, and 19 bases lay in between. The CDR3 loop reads CASSEFTDTRTQQFF. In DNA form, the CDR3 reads TGTGCCAGCAGTGAATTCACAGATACACGGACGCAGCAGTTCTTC.

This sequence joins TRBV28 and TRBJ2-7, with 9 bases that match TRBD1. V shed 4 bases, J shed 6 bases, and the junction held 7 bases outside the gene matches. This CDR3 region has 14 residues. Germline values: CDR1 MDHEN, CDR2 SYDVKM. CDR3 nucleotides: TGTGCCAGCAGTTCCCCGGGACAGGGAGTCGAGCAGTACTTC. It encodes CASSSPGQGVEQYF.

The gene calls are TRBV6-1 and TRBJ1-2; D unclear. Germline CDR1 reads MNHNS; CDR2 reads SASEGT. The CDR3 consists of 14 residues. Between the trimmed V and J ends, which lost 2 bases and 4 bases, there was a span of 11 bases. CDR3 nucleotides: TGTGCCAGCAGTGAATTCCCGCTAAGCTATGGCTACACCTTC. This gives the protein CASSEFPLSYGYTF.

For the CDR3, the DNA is TGCGCCAGCAGCTCACAGGACACTGAAGCTTTCTTT. Its translation: CASSSQDTEAFF. V gene TRBV5-1 combines with J gene TRBJ1-1, with D tentatively TRBD1 (5 bases). The CDR3 loop spans 12 amino acids. Germline V lookup: CDR1 SGHRS, CDR2 YFSETQ. V was cut by 3 bases and J by 3 bases, with 6 bases left in between.

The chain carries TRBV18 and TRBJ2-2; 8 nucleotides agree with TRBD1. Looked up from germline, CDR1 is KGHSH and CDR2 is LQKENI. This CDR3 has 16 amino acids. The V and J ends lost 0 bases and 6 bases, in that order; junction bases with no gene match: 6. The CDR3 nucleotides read TGTGCCAGCTCACCACCGTTTACAGGGGGGCCCGGGGAGCTGTTTTTT. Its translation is CASSPPFTGGPGELFF.

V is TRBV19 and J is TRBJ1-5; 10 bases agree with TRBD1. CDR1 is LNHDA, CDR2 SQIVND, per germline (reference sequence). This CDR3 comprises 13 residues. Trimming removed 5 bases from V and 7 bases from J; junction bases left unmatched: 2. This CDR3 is CASSSDRGQPQHF. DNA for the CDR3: TGTGCCAGTAGTTCGGACAGGGGGCAGCCCCAGCATTTT.

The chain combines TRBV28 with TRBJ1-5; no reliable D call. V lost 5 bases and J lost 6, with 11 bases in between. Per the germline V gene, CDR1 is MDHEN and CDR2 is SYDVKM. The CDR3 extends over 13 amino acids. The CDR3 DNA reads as TGTGCCAGCAGTCCCCCTGACGGTCAGCCCCAGCATTTT. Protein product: CASSPPDGQPQHF.

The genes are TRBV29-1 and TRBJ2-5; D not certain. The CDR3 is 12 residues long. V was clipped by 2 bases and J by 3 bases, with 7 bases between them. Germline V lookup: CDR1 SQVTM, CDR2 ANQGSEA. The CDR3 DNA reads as TGCAGCGTTGAACCTCAAGAAGAGACCCAGTACTTC. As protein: CSVEPQEETQYF.

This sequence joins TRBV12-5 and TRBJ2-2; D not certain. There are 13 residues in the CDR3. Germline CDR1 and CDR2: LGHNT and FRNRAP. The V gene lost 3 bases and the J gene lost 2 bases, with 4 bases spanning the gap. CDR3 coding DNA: TGTGCTAGTGGTTTTTACAACACCGGGGAGCTGTTTTTT. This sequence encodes CASGFYNTGELFF.

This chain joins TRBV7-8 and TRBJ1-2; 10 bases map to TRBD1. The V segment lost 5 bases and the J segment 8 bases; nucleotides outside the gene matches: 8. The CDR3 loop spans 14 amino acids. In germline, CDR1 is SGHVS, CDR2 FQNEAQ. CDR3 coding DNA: TGTGCCAGCAGCCCCCAGACAGGGGGCTGGGGCTACACCTTC. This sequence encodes CASSPQTGGWGYTF.

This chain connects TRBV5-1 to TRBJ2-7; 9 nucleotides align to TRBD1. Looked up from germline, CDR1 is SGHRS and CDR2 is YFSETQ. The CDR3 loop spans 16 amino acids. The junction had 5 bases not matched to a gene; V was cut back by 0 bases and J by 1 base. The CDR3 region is CASSLVDRGYSYEQYF. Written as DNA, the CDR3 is TGCGCCAGCAGCTTGGTGGACAGGGGCTATTCCTACGAGCAGTACTTC.

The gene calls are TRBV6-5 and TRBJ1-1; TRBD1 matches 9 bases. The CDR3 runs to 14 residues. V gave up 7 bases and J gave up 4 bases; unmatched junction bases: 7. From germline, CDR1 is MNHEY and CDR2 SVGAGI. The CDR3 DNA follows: TGTGCCAGCATTCCCATGACAGGGGGCACTGAAGCTTTCTTT. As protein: CASIPMTGGTEAFF.

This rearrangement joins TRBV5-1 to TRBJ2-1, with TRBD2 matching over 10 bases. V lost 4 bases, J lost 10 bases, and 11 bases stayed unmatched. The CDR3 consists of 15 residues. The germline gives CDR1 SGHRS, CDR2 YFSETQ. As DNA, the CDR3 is TGCGCCAGCAGCCCACCGCCGGGACTAGCGAAGGAGCAGTTCTTC. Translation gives CASSPPPGLAKEQFF. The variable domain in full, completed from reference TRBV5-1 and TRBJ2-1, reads KAGVTQTPRYLIKTRGQQVTLSCSPISGHRSVSWYQQTPGQGLQFLFEYFSETQRNKGNFPGRFSGRQFSNSRSEMNVSTLELGDSALYLCASSPPPGLAKEQFFGPGTRLTVL.

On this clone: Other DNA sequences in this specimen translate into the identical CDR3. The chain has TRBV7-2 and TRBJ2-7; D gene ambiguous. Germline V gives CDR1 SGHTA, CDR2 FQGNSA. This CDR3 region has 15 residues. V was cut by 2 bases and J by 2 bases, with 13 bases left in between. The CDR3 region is CASSLSGTNTYEQYF. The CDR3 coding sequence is TGTGCCAGCAGCTTATCGGGCACTAATACCTACGAGCAGTACTTC. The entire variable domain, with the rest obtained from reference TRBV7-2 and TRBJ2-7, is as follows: GAGVSQSPSNKVTEKGKDVELRCDPISGHTALYWYRQSLGQGLEFLIYFQGNSAPDKSGLPSDRFSAERTGGSVSTLTIQRTQQEDSAVYLCASSLSGTNTYEQYFGPGTRLTVT.

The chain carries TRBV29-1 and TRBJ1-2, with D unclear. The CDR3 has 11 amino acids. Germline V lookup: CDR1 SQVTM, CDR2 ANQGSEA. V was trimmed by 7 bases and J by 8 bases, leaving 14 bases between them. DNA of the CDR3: TGCAGCGCTCTGTATAATGACGGCTACACCTTC. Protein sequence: CSALYNDGYTF.

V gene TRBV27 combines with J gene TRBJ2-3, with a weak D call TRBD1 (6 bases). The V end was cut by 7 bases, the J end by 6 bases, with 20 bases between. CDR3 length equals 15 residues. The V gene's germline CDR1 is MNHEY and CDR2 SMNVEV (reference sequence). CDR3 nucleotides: TGTGCCAGCACACGTTGGGGGCTAGCAGCTGATACGCAGTATTTT. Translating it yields CASTRWGLAADTQYF.